A selection of T cell receptor beta chains follows, all from one sample in a study of graft-versus-host responses after intestinal transplantation. No antigen is known for these receptors. TCRdb keeps only in-frame clones here, not all; method: immunoSEQ multiplex PCR. The sample holds 120,000 or so clones; over 85% are singletons and the top ten take 0.5% to 0.6%. The sequencing used unstimulated CD8+ T cells sorted from spleen or lymph node cells, collected before intestinal transplant. These receptor sequences come from a human donor who received an intestinal transplant. The conserved cysteine and the conserved F or W are not part of the CDR3 here.

j_gene: TRBJ2-7
v_gene: TRBV6-5
CDR3aa: ASSYFGAEQY

j_gene: TRBJ2-2
v_gene: TRBV4-1
CDR3aa: ASKDIGGVPGGELF

j_gene: TRBJ2-1
v_gene: TRBV27
CDR3aa: ASSGISHTNEQF

j_gene: TRBJ1-5
v_gene: TRBV6-4
CDR3aa: ASSALGGYSNQPQH

j_gene: TRBJ2-7
v_gene: TRBV7-6
CDR3aa: ASSPLVSGSSYEQY

j_gene: TRBJ2-1
v_gene: TRBV27
CDR3aa: ASGARTEEEF

j_gene: TRBJ2-1
v_gene: TRBV11-2
CDR3aa: ASSLEISGGYNEQF

j_gene: TRBJ2-7
v_gene: TRBV6-1
CDR3aa: ASSDTGWSEQY

j_gene: TRBJ1-2
v_gene: TRBV9
CDR3aa: ASSARGSSISYT

j_gene: TRBJ2-3
v_gene: TRBV15
CDR3aa: ATSAPIVAASTDTQY

j_gene: TRBJ2-7
v_gene: TRBV6-1
CDR3aa: ASGDAIYEQY

j_gene: TRBJ2-1
v_gene: TRBV12-2
CDR3aa: ASRLIVADEQF

j_gene: TRBJ2-7
v_gene: TRBV9
CDR3aa: APGGALYEQY

j_gene: TRBJ2-7
v_gene: TRBV28
CDR3aa: ASSLWDGYEQY

j_gene: TRBJ1-2
v_gene: TRBV19
CDR3aa: ARGRGGYT

j_gene: TRBJ1-2
v_gene: TRBV6-5
CDR3aa: ASSLQGYGYT

j_gene: TRBJ2-2
v_gene: TRBV11-2
CDR3aa: ASSLSDGELF

j_gene: TRBJ2-7
v_gene: TRBV11-2
CDR3aa: ASSLESEQY

j_gene: TRBJ2-3
v_gene: TRBV7-6
CDR3aa: ASSLANRGTDTQY

j_gene: TRBJ2-6
v_gene: TRBV7-5
CDR3aa: ARSSPTGAGANVLT

j_gene: TRBJ1-1
v_gene: TRBV1
CDR3aa: TSSQADGGQGVMNTEAF

j_gene: TRBJ2-5
v_gene: TRBV5-4
CDR3aa: ASSLHIQETQY

j_gene: TRBJ1-2
v_gene: TRBV30
CDR3aa: AWRGDRGHGYT

j_gene: TRBJ2-7
v_gene: TRBV18
CDR3aa: ASSPSGTHSYEQY

j_gene: TRBJ2-1
v_gene: TRBV4-1
CDR3aa: ASSQDEASGTGNEQF

j_gene: TRBJ2-3
v_gene: TRBV9
CDR3aa: ASSPTSFFTDTQY

j_gene: TRBJ1-1
v_gene: TRBV30
CDR3aa: AWSPDPEAF

j_gene: TRBJ2-6
v_gene: TRBV7-9
CDR3aa: ASSSETVIPRNVLT

j_gene: TRBJ2-1
v_gene: TRBV7-9
CDR3aa: ASSFGHEQF

j_gene: TRBJ2-7
v_gene: TRBV27
CDR3aa: ASSLSIAGGYEQY

j_gene: TRBJ2-5
v_gene: TRBV9
CDR3aa: ASSVGDMSEETQY

j_gene: TRBJ1-1
v_gene: TRBV7-9
CDR3aa: ASSLVQPNTEAF

j_gene: TRBJ2-7
v_gene: TRBV19
CDR3aa: ASNPGTESYEQY

j_gene: TRBJ2-7
v_gene: TRBV27
CDR3aa: ASSSIRGDEQY

j_gene: TRBJ2-7
v_gene: TRBV11-3
CDR3aa: ATGQTYEQY

j_gene: TRBJ2-7
v_gene: TRBV9
CDR3aa: ASSVGGTGSYEQY

j_gene: TRBJ2-1
v_gene: TRBV13
CDR3aa: ASGGRVTSSYNEQF

j_gene: TRBJ2-6
v_gene: TRBV28
CDR3aa: ASTRMTGANVLT

j_gene: TRBJ2-5
v_gene: TRBV18
CDR3aa: ASSPVATAEETQY

j_gene: TRBJ2-1
v_gene: TRBV7-9
CDR3aa: ASSLDPRDEQF

j_gene: TRBJ1-2
v_gene: TRBV6-6
CDR3aa: ASSYSTANYGYT

j_gene: TRBJ1-5
v_gene: TRBV6-5
CDR3aa: ASSERQVNEPQH